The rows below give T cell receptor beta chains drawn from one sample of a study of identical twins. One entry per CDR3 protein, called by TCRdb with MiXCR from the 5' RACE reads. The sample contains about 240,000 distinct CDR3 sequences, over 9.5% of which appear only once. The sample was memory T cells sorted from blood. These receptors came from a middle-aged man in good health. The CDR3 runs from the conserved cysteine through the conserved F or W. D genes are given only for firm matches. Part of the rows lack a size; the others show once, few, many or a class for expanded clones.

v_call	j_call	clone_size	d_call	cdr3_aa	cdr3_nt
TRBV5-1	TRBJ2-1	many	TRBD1	CASSGTLTGGSYNEQFF	TGCGCCAGCAGCGGAACCTTGACAGGGGGCTCCTACAATGAGCAGTTCTTC
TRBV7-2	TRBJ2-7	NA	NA	CASSAGHYEQYF	TGTGCCAGCAGCGCAGGACACTACGAGCAGTACTTC
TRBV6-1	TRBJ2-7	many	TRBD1	CASRKEAGGFSSYEQYF	TGTGCCAGCCGCAAGGAGGCAGGGGGCTTCTCCTCCTACGAGCAGTACTTC
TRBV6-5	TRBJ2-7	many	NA	CASSYQRWDYEQYF	TGTGCCAGCAGCTACCAGCGGTGGGATTACGAGCAGTACTTC
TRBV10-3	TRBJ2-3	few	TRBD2	CAISRTSGNTDTQYF	TGTGCCATCAGCCGGACTAGCGGAAACACAGATACGCAGTATTTT
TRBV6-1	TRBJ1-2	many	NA	CASTTGFNYGYTF	TGTGCCAGCACCACCGGTTTCAACTATGGCTACACCTTC
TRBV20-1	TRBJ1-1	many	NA	CSASTWGTNTEAFF	TGCAGTGCTAGTACTTGGGGTACGAACACTGAAGCTTTCTTT
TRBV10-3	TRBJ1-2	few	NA	CAILGPANYGYTF	TGTGCCATCTTGGGCCCGGCTAACTATGGCTACACCTTC
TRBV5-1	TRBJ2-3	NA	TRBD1	CASRRRTGSTDTQYF	TGCGCCAGCAGGCGACGGACAGGGAGCACAGATACGCAGTATTTT
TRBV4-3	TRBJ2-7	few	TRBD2	CASSQDGLAGDYEQYF	TGCGCCAGCAGCCAAGATGGGCTAGCGGGAGACTACGAGCAGTACTTC
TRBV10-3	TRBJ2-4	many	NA	CAISESSMGGTVKNIQYF	TGTGCCATCAGTGAGTCGTCAATGGGGGGGACAGTAAAAAACATTCAGTACTTC
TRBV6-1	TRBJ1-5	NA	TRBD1	CASSEPGTGKSNQPQHF	TGTGCCAGCAGTGAACCCGGGACAGGGAAGAGCAATCAGCCCCAGCATTTT
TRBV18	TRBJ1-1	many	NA	CASSPSGSGAEAFF	TGTGCCAGCTCACCAAGTGGGAGCGGGGCTGAAGCTTTCTTT
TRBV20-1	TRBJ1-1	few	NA	CSANRAWDTEAFF	TGCAGTGCGAACCGGGCCTGGGACACTGAAGCTTTCTTT
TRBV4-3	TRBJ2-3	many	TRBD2	CASSQGASGTYSDTQYF	TGCGCCAGCAGCCAAGGGGCTAGCGGGACGTACTCAGATACGCAGTATTTT
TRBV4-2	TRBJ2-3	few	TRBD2	CASSLAGGAVDTQYF	TGTGCCAGCAGCCTTGCGGGGGGGGCCGTGGATACGCAGTATTTT
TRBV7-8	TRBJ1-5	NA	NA	CASSLAPQGLGQPQHF	TGTGCCAGCAGCTTAGCCCCGCAAGGGTTGGGTCAGCCCCAGCATTTT
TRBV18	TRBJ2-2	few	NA	CASSPGPNTGELFF	TGTGCCAGCTCTCCCGGACCGAACACCGGGGAGCTGTTTTTT
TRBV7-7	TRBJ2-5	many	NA	CASSPDGPETQYF	TGTGCCAGCAGCCCGGACGGACCGGAGACCCAGTACTTC
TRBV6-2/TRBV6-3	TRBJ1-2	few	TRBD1	CASSLTQGAQAYGYTF	TGTGCCAGCAGTTTGACCCAGGGGGCCCAGGCGTATGGCTACACCTTC
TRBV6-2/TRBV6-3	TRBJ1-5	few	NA	CASRGPRVDQPQHF	TGTGCCAGCAGGGGCCCGCGAGTGGACCAGCCCCAGCATTTT
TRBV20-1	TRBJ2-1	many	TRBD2	CSASLRLAGDDEQFF	TGCAGTGCTAGCCTCAGGCTAGCGGGAGACGATGAGCAGTTCTTC
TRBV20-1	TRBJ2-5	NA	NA	CSATGLYQETQYF	TGCAGTGCAACAGGACTGTACCAAGAGACCCAGTACTTC
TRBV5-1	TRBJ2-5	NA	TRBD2	CASSVGTSGGAETQYF	TGCGCCAGCAGCGTAGGGACTAGCGGGGGGGCTGAGACCCAGTACTTC
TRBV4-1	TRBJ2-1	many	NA	CASSQVGAYEQFF	TGCGCCAGCAGCCAAGTCGGAGCCTATGAGCAGTTCTTC
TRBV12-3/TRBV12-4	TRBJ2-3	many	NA	CASTLGGDTQYF	TGTGCCAGCACCCTAGGGGGAGATACGCAGTATTTT
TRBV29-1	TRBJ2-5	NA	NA	CSVGPTAGETQYF	TGCAGCGTTGGACCCACCGCGGGAGAGACCCAGTACTTC
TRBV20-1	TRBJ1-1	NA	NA	CSAPGGVNTEAFF	TGCAGTGCCCCGGGTGGGGTGAACACTGAAGCTTTCTTT
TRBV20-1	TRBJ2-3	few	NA	CSASSPASATDTQYF	TGCAGTGCTAGTTCCCCAGCTAGCGCCACAGATACGCAGTATTTT
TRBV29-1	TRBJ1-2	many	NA	CSVRTENGYTF	TGCAGCGTTCGTACAGAGAATGGCTACACCTTC
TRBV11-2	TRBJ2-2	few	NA	CASSLQRNTGELFF	TGTGCCAGCAGCTTACAGAGAAACACCGGGGAGCTGTTTTTT
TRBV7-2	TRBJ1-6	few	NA	CASSSTGRNSPLHF	TGTGCCAGCAGCTCAACAGGGAGGAATTCACCCCTCCACTTT
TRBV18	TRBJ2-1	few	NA	CASSPPGTPTYNEQFF	TGTGCCAGCTCACCACCCGGGACACCGACCTACAATGAGCAGTTCTTC
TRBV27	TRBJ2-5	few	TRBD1	CASRLSVVGGGTGGTQYF	TGTGCCAGCAGACTAAGTGTTGTTGGAGGGGGTACAGGGGGGACCCAGTACTTC
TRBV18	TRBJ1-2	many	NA	CASSPPSKGREGYTF	TGTGCCAGCTCACCACCGTCGAAGGGGCGCGAAGGCTACACCTTC
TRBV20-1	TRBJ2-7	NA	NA	CSASPPLSSYEQYF	TGCAGTGCTAGCCCCCCTCTAAGTTCCTACGAGCAGTACTTC
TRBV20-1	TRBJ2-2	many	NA	CSASTGPNTGELFF	TGCAGTGCCTCAACCGGGCCGAACACCGGGGAGCTGTTTTTT
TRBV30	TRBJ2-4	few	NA	CAWSAWGRRIAKNIQYF	TGTGCCTGGAGTGCCTGGGGGCGGCGAATAGCCAAAAACATTCAGTACTTC
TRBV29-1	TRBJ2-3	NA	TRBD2	CSVRGTSGTDTQYF	TGCAGCGTCCGCGGGACTAGCGGCACAGATACGCAGTATTTT
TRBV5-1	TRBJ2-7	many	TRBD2	CASILSGGTSYEQYF	TGCGCCAGCATTCTTTCCGGGGGGACCTCCTACGAGCAGTACTTC